This TCR beta chain is drawn from a study of T-cell reconstitution after alpha-beta-depleted transplantation in children (dated by TCRdb to 2015 to 2016). About the study as a whole: T-cell immune reconstitution after TCRalphabeta/CD19-depleted allogeneic hematopoietic cell transplantation in children was quantitatively tracked in the study by means of TCR repertoire profiling.

The CDR3 runs 15 amino acids, cysteine and phenylalanine included. Left in the record is the CDR3 DNA by itself, 45 bases read in frame from the first base. Trimming takes 5 bases from V and 4 bases from J, and the germline ends sit 17 bases apart. CDR1 and CDR2 are read off the germline V gene as MNHEY and SVGEGT. There are a few counts of this clonotype. Its target antigen remains unknown. No base-level quality is on record; no much larger clone is a single base apart. The method behind the library was PCR. TCRdb records Illumina HiSeq 2500 as the sequencer. To normalize quantification of the TCRbeta repertoire, the TCR libraries were built with molecular barcoding that relied on unique molecular identifiers. The public reads were reanalyzed by TCRdb: fastp trimming at Q25, MiXCR alignment, in-frame beta chains only. When rows share a CDR3 protein, they turn into one entry using the most common DNA and genes. This sample is represented by roughly 610,000 distinct CDR3 sequences; 10% to 13% of them were singletons. Roughly 4% of the sample lies in the top ten.

Sample: PBMCs from the stem cell graft donor, taken from the stem cell graft. The rearranged chain carries TRBV6-2 or TRBV6-3 and TRBJ1-2; TRBD1 could be the D gene, as 6 bases match. This clonotype originated in a human donor who donated a stem cell graft to a child with acute myeloid leukemia. The bases read TGTGCCAGCAGTAAAGCAGGGGAATTTCGCTATGGCTACACCTTC. Its amino acids are CASSKAGEFRYGYTF.